Listed below are T cell receptor beta chains from one sample, sequenced in a study of blood T cell repertoires in COVID-19. Profiling relied on immunoSEQ multiplex PCR, and the TCRdb table lists in-frame clones only, not all of them. The repertoire has roughly 300,000 clones, roughly 93% of them found once; the top ten carry 2.3%. Sequencing used PBMCs or T cells enriched from blood (not recorded which). The receptors come from a woman aged 40 to 50 with acute COVID-19. Both conserved end residues are trimmed from each CDR3. Each record gives: V gene, J gene, CDR3 protein.

>TRBV2|TRBJ1-4
ASMVDRVYEKLF
>TRBV2|TRBJ2-5
ASTPDRATKTQY
>TRBV15|TRBJ2-1
ATSRDQPLAGGHVQF
>TRBV5-1|TRBJ2-1
ASRSLAGTSLNEQF
>TRBV5-8|TRBJ1-1
ASSPGQVDTEAF
>TRBV5-4|TRBJ1-2
ASRNERGNGYT
>TRBV29-1|TRBJ2-3
GTGPGGDTQY
>TRBV11-2|TRBJ1-3
ASILGGSGNTIY
>TRBV16|TRBJ2-2
ASSHLDRGQTGELF
>TRBV5-1|TRBJ2-7
ASRREVSTYEQY
>TRBV6-6|TRBJ1-5
ASSDRGRSQPQH
>TRBV18|TRBJ2-1
ASSLSRDRVNEQF
>TRBV5-5|TRBJ2-7
ASSLGPGLTYEQY
>TRBV7-2|TRBJ2-1
ASSQLRLTSGRSYNEQF
>TRBV5-5|TRBJ2-3
ASSLKPYEGNQLSTDTQY
>TRBV5-4|TRBJ1-2
ASSSAQQGLSSGYT
>TRBV5-1|TRBJ2-7
ASSFFARGGPGSSDQQY
>TRBV28|TRBJ1-3
ASSSTGVYGNTIY
>TRBV19|TRBJ2-2
ASRPRWGEGYTGELF
>TRBV19|TRBJ2-1
ASSSSGRNYNEQF
>TRBV28|TRBJ1-5
ASGRAGNQPQH
>TRBV27|TRBJ2-7
ASWKSGGLSYEQY
>TRBV7-9|TRBJ2-7
ASSLFTSSGLSYEQY
>TRBV7-6|TRBJ2-5
ASSLALPGQPQETQY
>TRBV6-5|TRBJ1-2
ASSSQGTPSQGYT
>TRBV7-9|TRBJ1-1
ASSLTQARVTEAF
>TRBV7-9|TRBJ2-1
ASSSYREKSPYNEQF
>TRBV18|TRBJ2-5
ASSTTVQETQY
>TRBV4-2|TRBJ1-2
ASSQGRDGYT
>TRBV4-1|TRBJ2-1
ASSHPQEQGKWGNLYNEQF
>TRBV9|TRBJ1-1
ASSVGPTGYGVSTEAF
>TRBV6-2/TRBV6-3|TRBJ1-2
ASSYSTDSYNYGYT